The rows below give T cell receptor beta chains drawn from one sample of a study of shared clonotypes between healthy human individuals. Sequencing used immunoSEQ multiplex PCR; TCRdb keeps in-frame clones, though not all of them. The sample has 1,500,000 or so clones; approximately 98.5% are singletons. The source material was naive CD4+ T cells sorted from blood. These receptors were obtained from a man under 40 in good health. Each CDR3 is given with its conserved first and last residue. D genes are given only for firm matches. Size values are once, few and many counts, or a class for expanded clones, and some rows have none.

d_call	clone_size	v_call	j_call	cdr3_nt	cdr3_aa
-	-	TRBV5-1	TRBJ1-2	TGCGCCAGCAGCTTGGTACGCGGGGGGATCTATGGCTACACCTTC	CASSLVRGGIYGYTF
-	-	TRBV9	TRBJ2-2	TGTGCCAGCAGCGTAGGCGGACACACCGGGGAGCTGTTTTTT	CASSVGGHTGELFF
TRBD2	-	TRBV2	TRBJ2-5	TGTGCCAGCAGTGAAGTGGCGGGGGGGACCCAGTACTTC	CASSEVAGGTQYF
TRBD2	-	TRBV10-2	TRBJ2-1	TGCGCCAGCATTTTTGGGGACAGAAGTATAGCGGGAGGACACAATGAGCAGTTCTTC	CASIFGDRSIAGGHNEQFF
TRBD1	-	TRBV2	TRBJ1-2	TGTGCCAGCAGCTCCGGGACAGCATATGGCTACACCTTC	CASSSGTAYGYTF
-	-	TRBV7-2	TRBJ2-7	TGTGCCAGCAGCTCCCAGAGGGTGGGGCCGGGGCAGTACTTC	CASSSQRVGPGQYF
-	-	TRBV27	TRBJ1-5	TGTGCCAGCAGTCGGGGAAACAGCGCTCAGCCCCAGCATTTT	CASSRGNSAQPQHF
-	-	TRBV5-4	TRBJ1-4	TGTGCCAGCAGCTTTAAAGGACGCACGGCTAATGAAAAACTGTTTTTT	CASSFKGRTANEKLFF
-	-	TRBV5-6	TRBJ1-2	TGTGCCAGCAGCTTGCGCCCGACAGATAACTATGGCTACACCTTC	CASSLRPTDNYGYTF
-	-	TRBV7-9	TRBJ2-7	TGTGCCAGCAGCTTATCGGGAGTGGATGAGCAGTACTTC	CASSLSGVDEQYF
TRBD2	-	TRBV5-1	TRBJ2-2	TGCGCCAGCAGCTGGGGACTAGCGGGAATCATCACCGGGGAGCTGTTTTTT	CASSWGLAGIITGELFF
TRBD1	-	TRBV4-1	TRBJ2-7	TGCGCCAGCAGCCAGGCCGGGACAGGGAAGGGCGGGCAGTACTTC	CASSQAGTGKGGQYF
TRBD2	-	TRBV10-3	TRBJ2-1	TGTGCCATCGAAGCCACTAAAACTAGCGGAGGATACAATGAGCAGTTCTTC	CAIEATKTSGGYNEQFF
TRBD2	-	TRBV6-5	TRBJ2-7	TGTGCCAGCAGTAAGACTAGCGGGAGGTCCTACGAGCAGTACTTC	CASSKTSGRSYEQYF
-	-	TRBV28	TRBJ2-7	TGTGCCAGCAGTTTCACTCCCTACGAGCAGTACTTC	CASSFTPYEQYF
-	-	TRBV6-6	TRBJ1-4	TGTGCCAGCAGTTCACTAAGGGGTACTAATGAAAAACTGTTTTTT	CASSSLRGTNEKLFF
-	-	TRBV7-3	TRBJ2-1	TGTGCCAGCAGTCGCCTGGGGGTGCGTAATGAGCAGTTCTTC	CASSRLGVRNEQFF
-	-	TRBV25-1	TRBJ2-3	TGTGCCTGTGGGGCGGACAACACAGATACGCAGTATTTT	CACGADNTDTQYF
TRBD2	-	TRBV5-6	TRBJ2-3	TGTGCCAGCAGCCCCCGGAACGGGAGGGGGGGCACAGATACGCAGTATTTT	CASSPRNGRGGTDTQYF
TRBD2	-	TRBV19	TRBJ2-3	TGTGCCAGTTGGGCGGGAGCGTCAGATACGCAGTATTTT	CASWAGASDTQYF
-	-	TRBV7-3	TRBJ2-2	TGTGCCAGCAGCTTAGGCCCCGGGGAGCTGTTTTTT	CASSLGPGELFF
-	-	TRBV27	TRBJ1-3	TGTGCCAGCAGTTCCCTTCCAGGCAGAAACACCATATATTTT	CASSSLPGRNTIYF
TRBD2	-	TRBV5-1	TRBJ2-1	TGCGCCAGCAGCTTGGATGGGTCTAGCGGGAGCAGGGGGCACAATGAGCAGTTCTTC	CASSLDGSSGSRGHNEQFF
-	-	TRBV11-3	TRBJ1-1	TGTGCCAGCAGCTCCGGGGGCGGGAACACTGAAGCTTTCTTT	CASSSGGGNTEAFF
-	-	TRBV19	TRBJ2-5	TGTGCCAGTAGGAAGGCAGGACTACCCCAAGAGACCCAGTACTTC	CASRKAGLPQETQYF
-	once	TRBV19	TRBJ2-7	TGTGCCAGTAGTATTGTCCTTGGCACGGGAGAGATGTACGAGCAGTACTTC	CASSIVLGTGEMYEQYF
-	-	TRBV11-3	TRBJ1-1	TGTGCCAGCAGCTCGGACGGCCCGAACACTGAAGCTTTCTTT	CASSSDGPNTEAFF
-	-	TRBV29-1	TRBJ1-2	TGCAGCGTTTCTGATGGCTACACCTTC	CSVSDGYTF
-	-	TRBV28	TRBJ2-7	TGTGCCAGCAGTGAATTAACTCGGGAGCAGTACTTC	CASSELTREQYF
TRBD1	-	TRBV11-2	TRBJ2-2	TGTGCCAGCAGCCAGTATTTCGGACAGGGCTCGAACACCGGGGAGCTGTTTTTT	CASSQYFGQGSNTGELFF
-	-	TRBV6-5	TRBJ2-2	TGTGCCAGCAGTCACCGAGCGGTATCCGAGGAGCTGTTTTTT	CASSHRAVSEELFF
TRBD2	-	TRBV28	TRBJ2-7	TGTGCCAGCAGTTTTTCGGGGGGTCGAGTCTACGAGCAGTACTTC	CASSFSGGRVYEQYF
TRBD2	-	TRBV11-2	TRBJ2-3	TGTGCCAGCAGCCCCGTCGGGCCAGCGGGATGGGAAGATACGCAGTATTTT	CASSPVGPAGWEDTQYF
-	once	TRBV25-1	TRBJ2-5	TGTGCCAGCAGTCCTACCGGGACACAGACCCAGTACTTC	CASSPTGTQTQYF
TRBD1	-	TRBV19	TRBJ2-7	TGTGCCAGTACCAAAACCTCCCGGGACAGGTACCCCTACGAGCAGTACTTC	CASTKTSRDRYPYEQYF
TRBD2	-	TRBV5-1	TRBJ2-1	TGCGCCAGCAGCTTGGCCCCAGCGGGAGGGTACAATGAGCAGTTCTTC	CASSLAPAGGYNEQFF
-	-	TRBV28	TRBJ2-7	TGTGCCAGCAGTTTTCAGTACGAGCAGTACTTC	CASSFQYEQYF
-	once	TRBV18	TRBJ1-5	TGTGCCAGCTCACCAGACTTAGGTGGCAATCAGCCCCAGCATTTT	CASSPDLGGNQPQHF
TRBD2	-	TRBV14	TRBJ2-1	TGTGCCAGCAGCCAAGACGGGGTAGGGACTAGCGGACGATTGGTGGACTACAATGAGCAGTTCTTC	CASSQDGVGTSGRLVDYNEQFF
-	-	TRBV10-1	TRBJ1-1	TGCGCCAGCAGACAGGGCGGTGAAGCTTTCTTT	CASRQGGEAFF
TRBD2	once	TRBV4-2	TRBJ2-2	TGTGCCAGCAGCCAATCGGCGGGAGAAGGCGCCGGGGAGCTGTTTTTT	CASSQSAGEGAGELFF
TRBD1	-	TRBV2	TRBJ2-3	TGTGCCGGGCACAAGGGGACAGGGGGCGACTCAGATACGCAGTATTTT	CAGHKGTGGDSDTQYF
TRBD1	-	TRBV7-9	TRBJ2-2	TGTGCCAGCAGCTCGGACAGGGGGCCGACCGGGGAGCTGTTTTTT	CASSSDRGPTGELFF
-	-	TRBV9	TRBJ2-7	TGTGCCAGCAGCGTAGATCCGGGCAGCTACGAGCAGTACTTC	CASSVDPGSYEQYF
TRBD1	-	TRBV6-1	TRBJ1-5	TGTGCCAGTCATGGACAGGGCGGGCAGCCCCAGCATTTT	CASHGQGGQPQHF
-	-	TRBV6-6	TRBJ2-7	TGTGCCAGCTCTGACGCCGGGACGCCGACCTACGAGCAGTACTTC	CASSDAGTPTYEQYF
TRBD2	-	TRBV9	TRBJ2-3	TGTGCCAGCAGCGTTCTAGCGGGGGTGAGAGATACGCAGTATTTT	CASSVLAGVRDTQYF
-	-	TRBV29-1	TRBJ2-7	TGCAGCGCCGTGGGAGGCCCCTACGAGCAGTACTTC	CSAVGGPYEQYF
TRBD1	-	TRBV7-9	TRBJ1-1	TGTGCCAGCAGCGCCGGGACAGGGGTTGGGAACACTGAAGCTTTCTTT	CASSAGTGVGNTEAFF
TRBD2	-	TRBV18	TRBJ2-1	TGTGCCAGCTCACCAGGGACTAGCGGGAGAAGCGACAATGAGCAGTTCTTC	CASSPGTSGRSDNEQFF
TRBD1	-	TRBV28	TRBJ2-7	TGTGCCAGCAGTTTCATCGGGACAGGGTCCTACGAGCAGTACTTC	CASSFIGTGSYEQYF
-	once	TRBV5-1	TRBJ2-2	TGCGCCAGCAGCTGGACGGCGCCGAGGACCGGGGAGCTGTTTTTT	CASSWTAPRTGELFF
-	-	TRBV10-2	TRBJ2-7	TGCGCCAGCAGTGAAATGGACTACGAGCAGTACTTC	CASSEMDYEQYF
-	-	TRBV11-2	TRBJ2-1	TGTGCCAGCAGCTCGAAAGAATCGGGACTCCTAACCTACAATGAGCAGTTCTTC	CASSSKESGLLTYNEQFF
-	-	TRBV6-6	TRBJ2-7	TGTGCCAGCAGTTACTCGAGGCACTCTTCCTACGAGCAGTACTTC	CASSYSRHSSYEQYF